This entry lists 28 T cell receptor beta chains sequenced from one sample in a study of blood T cell repertoires in COVID-19. Clones were sequenced by immunoSEQ multiplex PCR, and TCRdb holds only the in-frame ones, with some missing. The sample lists roughly 200,000 clones; around 76% were seen once. Material for sequencing was peripheral blood. Every receptor here comes from a woman in her fifties or sixties with active or convalescent COVID-19.

This clone was detected ten times or more. CDR3 in DNA: TGTGCCAGCAGCAGCGGGAGGGGAACTAGCACAGATACGCAGTATTTT. Residues: CASSSGRGTSTDTQYF. V and J are TRBV6-6 and TRBJ2-3; TRBD2 matches at 10 bases. The CDR3 covers 16 residues. Germline CDR1 and CDR2: MNHNY and SVGAGI (reference sequence). Trimming at V came to 6 bases and at J to 0 bases, leaving 6 bases not matched to a gene.

The chain carries TRBV11-2 and TRBJ2-3, with D possibly matching TRBD2 (6 bases). CDR3 size: 13 residues. Germline loops: CDR1 SGHAT, CDR2 FQNNGV. The V end lost 3 bases, the J end lost 8 bases, and 12 bases lay between the germline ends. The CDR3 here is CASSLQLGGTQYF. The CDR3 DNA sequence: TGTGCCAGCAGCTTGCAACTGGGGGGTACGCAGTATTTT.

This clone appeared once. This sequence joins TRBV15 and TRBJ1-2; 7 positions agree with TRBD1. Germline loops: CDR1 LNHNV, CDR2 YYDKDF (reference sequence). This CDR3 has 15 residues. J lost 2 bases, V lost 6 bases, and 9 bases had no gene match. The CDR3 sequence: CATRPGTALNYGYTF. The CDR3 region has the DNA TGTGCCACCAGGCCCGGGACAGCCTTAAACTATGGCTACACCTTC.

The chain uses TRBV9 and TRBJ2-1; 10 nucleotides align to TRBD2. The V gene end was trimmed by 2 bases and the J gene end by 6 bases; junction bases not matched to a gene: 5. The CDR3 loop spans 15 amino acids. Germline loops: CDR1 SGDLS, CDR2 YYNGEE. In DNA, the CDR3 is TGTGCCAGCAGCGTCGGGAGCGGGAGGGCCAATGAGCAGTTCTTC. Translated: CASSVGSGRANEQFF.

V and J are TRBV5-1 and TRBJ1-1, with 10 nucleotides matching TRBD1. CDR1 is SGHRS and CDR2 is YFSETQ in the germline V gene. The CDR3 covers 14 residues. V was pared by 1 base and J by 8 bases, with 5 bases of the junction left unmatched. As DNA, the CDR3 is TGCGCCAGCAGCTTGTTTGGGACAGGGGAAGAAGCTTTCTTT. Its protein is CASSLFGTGEEAFF.

The V call is TRBV30, the J call TRBJ1-6, with TRBD1 matching over 7 bases. This CDR3 has 13 residues. Germline CDR1 is GTSNPN and CDR2 is SVGIG (reference sequence). Trimming cost V 4 bases and J 7 bases; bases outside gene matches: 4. As DNA, the CDR3 is TGTGCCTGGAATCGACAGGGAAATTCACCCCTCCACTTT. Encoded protein: CAWNRQGNSPLHF. The complete variable domain, with remaining parts taken from reference TRBV30 and TRBJ1-6, reads SQTIHQWPATLVQPVGSPLSLECTVEGTSNPNLYWYRQAAGRGLQLLFYSVGIGQISSEVPQNLSASRPQDRQFILSSKKLLLSDSGFYLCAWNRQGNSPLHFGNGTRLTVT.

A note on this clone: A read error may explain this, as a much larger clone is one base away. This rearrangement joins TRBV25-1 to TRBJ1-1, with D possibly TRBD1 on 5 matching bases. The germline gives CDR1 MGHDK, CDR2 SYGVNS. Trimming stripped 7 bases from V and 0 bases from J, with 9 bases between. The CDR3 length is 13 residues. The CDR3 DNA is TGTGCCAGCAAGGGGCAGATGAACACTGAAGCTTTCTTT. Its translation is CASKGQMNTEAFF.

This sequence joins TRBV19 and TRBJ2-6, with TRBD2 matching 7 bases. V gave up 7 bases and J gave up 0 bases; unmatched junction bases: 6. CDR1 and CDR2 (germline): LNHDA, SQIVND (reference sequence). This CDR3 spans 16 amino acids. The CDR3 region has the DNA TGTGCCAGTACCCTCGGGGGGAGCTCTGGGGCCAACGTCCTGACTTTC. Its protein product is CASTLGGSSGANVLTF. Looking up the rest from reference TRBV19 and TRBJ2-6 gives the full variable domain: DGGITQSPKYLFRKEGQNVTLSCEQNLNHDAMYWYRQDPGQGLRLIYYSQIVNDFQKGDIAEGYSVSREKKESFPLTVTSAQKNPTAFYLCASTLGGSSGANVLTFGAGSRLTVL.

The sample holds many counts of this clone. This sequence joins TRBV19 and TRBJ2-3, with D perhaps matching TRBD2 (6 bases). CDR1 is LNHDA, CDR2 SQIVND, per germline (reference sequence). The CDR3 runs 15 residues. V dropped 3 bases and J dropped 4 bases, with 14 bases sitting between them. This CDR3 reads CASSMKEGGADTQYF. DNA for the CDR3: TGTGCCAGTAGTATGAAGGAGGGCGGCGCAGATACGCAGTATTTT.

J is TRBJ2-6 and V is TRBV27; D gene uncertain. CDR1 MNHEY and CDR2 SMNVEV come from the germline V gene (reference sequence). V lost 3 bases to trimming and J lost 2 bases, with 8 bases between them. The CDR3 consists of 15 residues. The CDR3 loop is CASSFMAAGANVLTF. In nucleotides, the CDR3 is TGTGCCAGCAGTTTTATGGCAGCTGGGGCCAACGTCCTGACTTTC.

The V and J genes are TRBV6-1 and TRBJ1-1; TRBD1 matches at 7 bases. V lost 2 bases to trimming and J lost 2 bases; unmatched junction nucleotides: 8. The CDR3 length is 16 residues. Germline-derived CDR1 and CDR2 are MNHNS and SASEGT. The CDR3 DNA sequence: TGTGCCAGCAGTGAAAGAGGGGCAGGGGGTAACACTGAAGCTTTCTTT. Amino acids: CASSERGAGGNTEAFF.

This clone was counted once. The chain joins TRBV11-2 to TRBJ2-3; D might be TRBD2 (5 bases). Germline V gene data show CDR1 as SGHAT and CDR2 as FQNNGV. CDR3 length: 14 residues. V was pared by 5 bases and J by 1 base, with 10 bases between. DNA for the CDR3: TGTGCCAGCAGCCTACTAGTCGGCACAGATACGCAGTATTTT. This translates into CASSLLVGTDTQYF. Full variable domain (outside the CDR3, taken from reference TRBV11-2 and TRBJ2-3): EAGVAQSPRYKIIEKRQSVAFWCNPISGHATLYWYQQILGQGPKLLIQFQNNGVVDDSQLPKDRFSAERLKGVDSTLKIQPAKLEDSAVYLCASSLLVGTDTQYFGPGTRLTVL.

This clone was seen just once. The V gene is TRBV6-2 or TRBV6-3, the J gene TRBJ2-1, with D possibly matching TRBD2 (6 bases). Trimming cost V 2 bases and J 7 bases, with 15 bases left between them. Germline assignment: CDR1 MNHEY and CDR2 SVGEGT. The CDR3 covers 15 residues. The CDR3 nucleotides are TGTGCCAGCAGTTACAGGGACTCCCGTTTGAATGAGCAGTTCTTC. Translated: CASSYRDSRLNEQFF.

This clone has just a few counts. The rearrangement joins TRBV5-5 to TRBJ2-7; a possible D gene is TRBD1 (6 bases). Trimming left V 1 base short and J 2 bases short, with 10 bases between. Per the germline V gene, CDR1 is SGHKS and CDR2 is YYEKEE (reference sequence). There are 14 residues in the CDR3. CDR3 bases: TGTGCCAGCAGCTTGACGGCAGGGGCCTACGAGCAGTACTTC. Translation: CASSLTAGAYEQYF.

The gene calls are TRBV4-1 and TRBJ2-5; 10 bases match TRBD2. CDR1 and CDR2 from the germline V gene are MGHRA and YSYEKL. The V and J ends lost 4 bases and 3 bases, in that order; junction bases with no gene match: 2. This CDR3 spans 14 amino acids. CDR3 amino acids: CASSLGTSEETQYF. In DNA form, the CDR3 reads TGCGCCAGCAGCCTCGGGACTAGCGAAGAGACCCAGTACTTC.

The chain links TRBV19 to TRBJ1-2, with D possibly being TRBD1 (6 bases). The CDR3 runs to 15 residues. CDR1 and CDR2 (germline): LNHDA, SQIVND (reference sequence). V was shortened by 5 bases and J by 4 bases, with 17 bases between the two germline ends. CDR3 residues: CASSPSLLGGYGYTF. The CDR3 DNA follows: TGTGCCAGTAGTCCCTCCTTGTTAGGGGGCTATGGCTACACCTTC.

The V call is TRBV12-3 or TRBV12-4, the J call TRBJ2-7; D remains ambiguous. The V and J ends lost 6 bases and 2 bases respectively, with 5 bases between them. CDR3 length: 11 residues. CDR3 protein: CASRSTYEQYF. CDR3 in DNA: TGTGCCAGCAGATCAACCTACGAGCAGTACTTC.

The chain joins TRBV4-2 to TRBJ2-7, with TRBD2 matching over 11 bases. CDR3 length equals 17 residues. The V gene end was trimmed by 3 bases and the J gene end by 3 bases; junction bases not matched to a gene: 10. Germline lookup yields CDR1 LGHNA and CDR2 YNFKEQ. The CDR3 DNA reads as TGTGCCAGCAGCCATCCCGGCGAAACTAGCGGGAGCTACGAGCAGTACTTC. This translates into CASSHPGETSGSYEQYF.

J is TRBJ2-7 and V is TRBV30, with D possibly matching TRBD1 (6 bases). The length of the CDR3 is 15 residues. Germline CDR1 reads GTSNPN; CDR2 reads SVGIG (reference sequence). V was shortened by 5 bases and J by 3 bases, with 20 bases between the two germline ends. The CDR3 sequence is CAWGKRAAGDYEQYF. CDR3 DNA: TGTGCCTGGGGGAAGAGAGCGGCAGGGGACTACGAGCAGTACTTC.

The chain joins TRBV5-6 to TRBJ2-7, with TRBD1 as a possible D gene (6 bases). The CDR3 runs to 14 residues. Germline values: CDR1 SGHDT, CDR2 YYEEEE. V gave up 4 bases and J gave up 0 bases, with 11 bases separating them. CDR3: CASSQYRVSYEQYF. DNA for the CDR3: TGTGCCAGCAGCCAGTACAGGGTCTCCTACGAGCAGTACTTC.

The chain recombines TRBV12-3 or TRBV12-4 with TRBJ2-7; tentative D call: TRBD2 (6 bases). The CDR3 contains 13 residues. V was cut by 6 bases and J by 0 bases, with 9 bases left in between. In DNA, the CDR3 is TGTGCCAGCAGGAGTAGCGGCTCCTACGAGCAGTACTTC. Amino acid sequence: CASRSSGSYEQYF.

The genes are TRBV2 and TRBJ1-5, with D tentatively TRBD1 (6 bases). With 4 bases removed from V and 0 bases from J, the gap between germline ends came to 7 bases. CDR1 and CDR2 (germline): SNHLY, FYNNEI. The CDR3 runs to 14 residues. CDR3 in DNA: TGTGCCAGCAGTGTAGGGGGTAGCAATCAGCCCCAGCATTTT. The encoded protein is CASSVGGSNQPQHF.

The chain links TRBV6-2 or TRBV6-3 to TRBJ2-2, with a weak D call TRBD1 (6 bases). The germline gives CDR1 MNHEY, CDR2 SVGEGT. This CDR3 comprises 14 residues. Trimming stripped 6 bases from V and 5 bases from J, with 13 bases between. For the CDR3, the DNA is TGTGCCAGCAGCGAACAGGGTTGGACCGGGGAGCTGTTTTTT. Residues: CASSEQGWTGELFF.

A few counts support this clone. The rearrangement joins TRBV7-3 to TRBJ2-5, with a possible D match to TRBD1 (7 bases). V was shortened by 6 bases and J by 5 bases, with 19 bases between the two germline ends. The CDR3 contains 15 residues. CDR1 and CDR2 (germline): SGHTA, FQGTGA. CDR3 nucleotides: TGTGCCAGCAGTTACGTTGGACAGGCGGGGGAGACCCAGTACTTC. Protein: CASSYVGQAGETQYF.

The CDR3 reads CASSYDRESGYTF. The CDR3 DNA sequence: TGTGCCAGCAGTTACGACAGGGAGAGCGGCTACACCTTC. The chain is built from TRBV6-2 or TRBV6-3 and TRBJ1-2; the match to TRBD1 covers 7 bases. The CDR3 totals 13 residues. Germline assignment: CDR1 MNHEY and CDR2 SVGEGT. The junction had 5 bases not matched to a gene; V was cut back by 2 bases and J by 8 bases.

CDR3 sequence: CASSQPSGNPDTQYF. In nucleotides, the CDR3 is TGTGCCAGCAGTCAACCTTCAGGGAACCCTGATACGCAGTATTTT. This chain links TRBV28 with TRBJ2-3; tentative D call: TRBD1 (5 bases). Trimming removed 5 bases from V and 6 bases from J, with 18 bases in between. There are 15 residues in the CDR3. Per germline, CDR1 MDHEN and CDR2 SYDVKM.

This chain links TRBV12-5 with TRBJ2-7; 9 nucleotides match TRBD1. The V and J ends lost 8 bases and 2 bases, in that order; junction bases with no gene match: 4. The germline V gene encodes CDR1 LGHNT and CDR2 FRNRAP. The CDR3 sequence is 13 residues long. The CDR3 region has the DNA TGTGCTAGTACCCGGACAGGGGCCTACGAGCAGTACTTC. Translation: CASTRTGAYEQYF.

The chain is built from TRBV2 and TRBJ2-1, with D possibly matching TRBD2 (6 bases). The V end lost 6 bases, the J end lost 0 bases, and 9 bases lay between the germline ends. The CDR3 length is 14 residues. Germline V lookup: CDR1 SNHLY, CDR2 FYNNEI. The CDR3 nucleotides are TGTGCCAGCAGAAGCGGGTACTCCTACAATGAGCAGTTCTTC. It translates to CASRSGYSYNEQFF.